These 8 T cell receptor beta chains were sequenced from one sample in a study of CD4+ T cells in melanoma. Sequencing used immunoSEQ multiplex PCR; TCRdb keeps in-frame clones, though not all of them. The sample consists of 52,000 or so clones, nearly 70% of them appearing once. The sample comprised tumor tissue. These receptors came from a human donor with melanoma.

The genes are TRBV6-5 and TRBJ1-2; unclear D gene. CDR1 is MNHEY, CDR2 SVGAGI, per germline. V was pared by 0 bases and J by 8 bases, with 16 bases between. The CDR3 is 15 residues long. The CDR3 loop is CASSYSALSRGGYTF. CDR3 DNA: TGTGCCAGCAGTTACTCAGCACTCTCCCGCGGCGGCTACACCTTC.

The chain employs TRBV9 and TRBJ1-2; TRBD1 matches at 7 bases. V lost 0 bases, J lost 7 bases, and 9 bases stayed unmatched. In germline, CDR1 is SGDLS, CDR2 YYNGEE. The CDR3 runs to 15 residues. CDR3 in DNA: TGTGCCAGCAGCGTAGCCCCCGGGACAGCCTCTGGCTACACCTTC. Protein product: CASSVAPGTASGYTF.

This CDR3 is CASSLGSSGYNEQFF. For the CDR3, the DNA is TGTGCCAGCAGCTTGGGGTCTAGCGGTTACAATGAGCAGTTCTTC. J is TRBJ2-1 and V is TRBV5-4; 7 bases match TRBD2. This CDR3 is built from 15 residues. J gave up 4 bases and V 0 bases, and 4 bases lay outside the gene matches. CDR1 and CDR2 from the germline V gene are SGHNT and YYREEE (reference sequence).

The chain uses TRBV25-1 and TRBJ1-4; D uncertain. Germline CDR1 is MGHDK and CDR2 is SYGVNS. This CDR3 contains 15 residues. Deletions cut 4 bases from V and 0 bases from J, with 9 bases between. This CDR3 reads CASSGFAATNEKLFF. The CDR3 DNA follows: TGTGCCAGCAGTGGGTTTGCCGCAACTAATGAAAAACTGTTTTTT. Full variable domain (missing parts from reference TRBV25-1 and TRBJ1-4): EADIYQTPRYLVIGTGKKITLECSQTMGHDKMYWYQQDPGMELHLIHYSYGVNSTEKGDLSSESTVSRIRTEHFPLTLESARPSHTSQYLCASSGFAATNEKLFFGSGTQLSVL.

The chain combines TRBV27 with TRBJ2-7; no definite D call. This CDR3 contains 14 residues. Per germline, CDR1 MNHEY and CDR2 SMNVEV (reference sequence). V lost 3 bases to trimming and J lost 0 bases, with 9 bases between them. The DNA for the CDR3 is TGTGCCAGCAGTTTGAGGACCGCCTCCTACGAGCAGTACTTC. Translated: CASSLRTASYEQYF.

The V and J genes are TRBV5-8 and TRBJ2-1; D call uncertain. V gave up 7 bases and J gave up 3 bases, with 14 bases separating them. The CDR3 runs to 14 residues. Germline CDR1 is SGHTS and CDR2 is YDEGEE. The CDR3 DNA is TGTGCCAGCCTTAGGGCAGGATTCTACAATGAGCAGTTCTTC. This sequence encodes CASLRAGFYNEQFF.

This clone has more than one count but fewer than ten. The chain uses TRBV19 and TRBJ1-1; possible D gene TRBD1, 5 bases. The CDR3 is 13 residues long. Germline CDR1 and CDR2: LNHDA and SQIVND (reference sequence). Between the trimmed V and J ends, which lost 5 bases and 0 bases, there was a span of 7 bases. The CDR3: CASSAGVNTEAFF. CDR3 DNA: TGTGCCAGTAGTGCGGGGGTGAACACTGAAGCTTTCTTT.

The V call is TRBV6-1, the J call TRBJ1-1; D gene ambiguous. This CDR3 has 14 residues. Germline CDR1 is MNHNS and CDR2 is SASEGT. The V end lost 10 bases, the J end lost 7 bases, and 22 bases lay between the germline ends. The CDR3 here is CATSTGPLSVEAFF. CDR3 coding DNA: TGTGCCACCTCTACCGGGCCCTTGAGTGTTGAAGCTTTCTTT.